Listed below are T cell receptor beta chains from one sample, sequenced in a study of CD8 T cells in ankylosing spondylitis. In TCRdb, the 5' RACE reads were re-called with MiXCR into one record per CDR3 protein. The sample lists about 330,000 distinct CDR3 sequences, around 7.6% seen once, with more than 14% in the top ten. The sequencing input was blood, either unsorted or a sorted T cell fraction (not recorded which). Receptors originate from a male donor with ankylosing spondylitis. Both conserved end residues are part of each CDR3. D genes are given only for firm matches. Only part of the rows carry a size: once, few, many, or a class if the clone is expanded.

CSARGGLLAKNIQYF	TGCAGTGCTAGAGGGGGACTCCTAGCCAAAAACATTCAGTACTTC	.	.	TRBJ2-4	TRBV20-1
CASSPPSSGRAYNEQFF	TGTGCCAGCAGCCCCCCATCTAGCGGGAGGGCCTACAATGAGCAGTTCTTC	few	TRBD2	TRBJ2-1	TRBV7-3
CASSKSRTGLEQFF	TGTGCCAGCAGTAAGTCCCGAACAGGGTTGGAGCAGTTCTTC	.	.	TRBJ2-1	TRBV27
CASSQYFGDPYNSPLHF	TGTGCCAGCAGCCAATACTTCGGGGACCCCTATAATTCACCCCTCCACTTT	many	.	TRBJ1-6	TRBV14
CSASPAGVPGEQYF	TGCAGTGCTAGTCCTGCGGGAGTGCCTGGGGAGCAGTACTTC	few	TRBD2	TRBJ2-7	TRBV20-1
CATSRPLSGNTIYF	TGTGCCACCAGCAGACCCCTCTCTGGAAACACCATATATTTT	many	.	TRBJ1-3	TRBV15
CASSGTSGAAGELFF	TGTGCCAGCAGTGGGACTAGCGGTGCGGCCGGGGAGCTGTTTTTT	.	TRBD2	TRBJ2-2	TRBV6-1
CASSFGRGNTEAFF	TGCGCCAGCAGCTTCGGCAGAGGGAACACTGAAGCTTTCTTT	few	.	TRBJ1-1	TRBV5-1
CASSLTGLAGDEQFF	TGTGCCAGCAGCCTGACGGGACTAGCGGGTGATGAGCAGTTCTTC	many	TRBD2	TRBJ2-1	TRBV27
CASSLTRGDTEAFF	TGTGCCAGCAGCTTGACGAGAGGGGACACTGAAGCTTTCTTT	.	.	TRBJ1-1	TRBV11-1
CASSSTGTGLDEQFF	TGTGCCAGCAGTTCCACCGGGACAGGGTTAGATGAGCAGTTCTTC	.	TRBD1	TRBJ2-1	TRBV12-3/TRBV12-4
CASSLRAGNTIYF	TGTGCCAGCAGCCTCAGGGCTGGAAACACCATATATTTT	.	.	TRBJ1-3	TRBV7-3
CASSSEGDTQYF	TGTGCCAGCAGTTCGGAGGGAGATACGCAGTATTTT	few	.	TRBJ2-3	TRBV12-3/TRBV12-4
CASSADGTSVKDTQYF	TGCGCCAGCAGCGCTGACGGGACTAGCGTCAAAGATACGCAGTATTTT	many	TRBD2	TRBJ2-3	TRBV4-3
CSARDKTSGRQDTQYF	TGCAGTGCTAGAGATAAGACTAGCGGGAGACAGGATACGCAGTATTTT	.	TRBD2	TRBJ2-3	TRBV20-1
CASSLSDSGGYTF	TGCGCCAGCAGCTTATCGGACAGTGGTGGCTACACCTTC	many	.	TRBJ1-2	TRBV5-1
CASSLGQGQGETQYF	TGTGCCAGCAGCTTGGGACAGGGGCAGGGAGAGACCCAGTACTTC	.	TRBD1	TRBJ2-5	TRBV5-4
CASSLALGQGPGELFF	TGTGCCAGCAGCTTGGCCTTAGGGCAGGGCCCCGGGGAGCTGTTTTTT	few	.	TRBJ2-2	TRBV5-5
CASSHRPNEQFF	TGTGCCAGCAGCCACCGCCCCAATGAGCAGTTCTTC	many	.	TRBJ2-1	TRBV5-5
CASSPRDSFPGNTIYF	TGTGCCAGCTCCCCCCGGGACAGCTTTCCGGGAAACACCATATATTTT	.	TRBD1	TRBJ1-3	TRBV25-1
CASSLANQPQHF	TGTGCCAGCAGTTTGGCTAATCAGCCCCAGCATTTT	many	.	TRBJ1-5	TRBV28
CASRASGTGELFF	TGTGCCAGCAGGGCTAGCGGGACCGGGGAGCTGTTTTTT	.	TRBD2	TRBJ2-2	TRBV9
CASSLPDLTQYF	TGTGCCAGCAGCTTGCCAGACTTGACCCAGTACTTC	.	.	TRBJ2-5	TRBV5-6
CASSFWPTREQFF	TGTGCCAGCAGTTTCTGGCCCACCCGTGAGCAGTTCTTC	few	.	TRBJ2-1	TRBV6-2/TRBV6-3
CASRRQGAGEKLFF	TGTGCCAGCAGGCGACAGGGGGCGGGTGAAAAACTGTTTTTT	few	TRBD1	TRBJ1-4	TRBV28
CSAGGQENTEAFF	TGCAGTGCTGGGGGACAGGAGAACACTGAAGCTTTCTTT	.	TRBD1	TRBJ1-1	TRBV20-1
CASYQGTIGTDTQYF	TGCGCCAGCTACCAGGGGACGATTGGCACAGATACGCAGTATTTT	.	.	TRBJ2-3	TRBV5-1
CASSVELTQETQYF	TGTGCCAGCAGCGTAGAGTTAACCCAAGAGACCCAGTACTTC	.	.	TRBJ2-5	TRBV9
CASSLVAGTTQSYEQYF	TGTGCCAGCAGCCTCGTAGCCGGGACAACGCAATCCTACGAGCAGTACTTC	.	.	TRBJ2-7	TRBV28
CASSGARGNYNEQFF	TGCGCCAGCAGCGGGGCGCGAGGGAACTACAATGAGCAGTTCTTC	many	.	TRBJ2-1	TRBV5-1
CSLNLMAWVLNTEAFF	TGCAGCCTTAACCTTATGGCGTGGGTACTGAACACTGAAGCTTTCTTT	.	.	TRBJ1-1	TRBV20-1
CAISGGFGTDTQYF	TGTGCCATCAGCGGGGGTTTCGGCACAGATACGCAGTATTTT	.	.	TRBJ2-3	TRBV10-3
CASGKRGLAGQSSYNEQFF	TGCGCCAGCGGAAAGAGGGGACTAGCGGGCCAGAGCTCCTACAATGAGCAGTTCTTC	.	TRBD2	TRBJ2-1	TRBV10-2
CASSLAPQPPPDTQYF	TGTGCCAGCAGCTTAGCGCCACAGCCGCCCCCAGATACGCAGTATTTT	.	.	TRBJ2-3	TRBV7-2